One and the same sample provided the 20 T cell receptor beta chains below, sequenced in a study of blood T cell repertoires in COVID-19. The method was immunoSEQ multiplex PCR; TCRdb's version includes in-frame clones alone and lacks a portion of them. The profile covers about 46,000 clones, with 75% to 90% appearing a single time and around 30% taken by the ten largest. The sample consisted of peripheral blood. The receptors stem from an elderly woman with COVID-19, enrolled during active disease.

The rearrangement joins TRBV18 to TRBJ1-1, with 7 bases aligning to TRBD1. This CDR3 region has 14 residues. V shed 3 bases and J 7 bases; nucleotides not matched to a gene: 8. Germline V gene data show CDR1 as KGHSH and CDR2 as LQKENI. Here the CDR3 DNA reads TGTGCCAGCTCACCCTCGTGGCAGGGGGGTGAAGCTTTCTTT. It encodes CASSPSWQGGEAFF.

The chain combines TRBV19 with TRBJ2-3; D may be TRBD1 (6 bases). V lost 6 bases, J lost 6 bases, and 13 bases lay in between. Germline values: CDR1 LNHDA, CDR2 SQIVND (reference sequence). The length of the CDR3 is 13 residues. The CDR3 coding sequence is TGTGCCAGTAGAGTAACAGGGAAGGATACGCAGTATTTT. This sequence encodes CASRVTGKDTQYF. The variable domain in full, completed from reference TRBV19 and TRBJ2-3, reads DGGITQSPKYLFRKEGQNVTLSCEQNLNHDAMYWYRQDPGQGLRLIYYSQIVNDFQKGDIAEGYSVSREKKESFPLTVTSAQKNPTAFYLCASRVTGKDTQYFGPGTRLTVL.

This clone was recorded only once. The chain combines TRBV6-2 or TRBV6-3 with TRBJ1-2, with a tentative D call TRBD1 (6 bases). Trimming left V 0 bases short and J 4 bases short, with 15 bases between. The CDR3 covers 16 residues. Germline V gives CDR1 MNHEY, CDR2 SVGEGT. The chain's CDR3 is CASSYSTGQSSYGYTF. In DNA, the CDR3 is TGTGCCAGCAGTTACTCGACCGGACAGAGCTCCTATGGCTACACCTTC.

The V gene is TRBV7-9, the J gene TRBJ2-2; tentatively, D is TRBD1 (6 bases). Deletions cut 2 bases from V and 0 bases from J, with 16 bases between. CDR1 SEHNR and CDR2 FQNEAQ come from the germline V gene (reference sequence). The CDR3 totals 18 residues. As DNA, the CDR3 is TGTGCCAGCAGCTTAAACTCTCCGGGACACCCGAACACCGGGGAGCTGTTTTTT. As protein: CASSLNSPGHPNTGELFF.

V usage is TRBV28 and J usage is TRBJ2-5; maybe TRBD2 (7 bases). V lost 8 bases and J 1 base, leaving 26 bases between the germline ends. The length of the CDR3 is 18 residues. Germline V gene data show CDR1 as MDHEN and CDR2 as SYDVKM. The CDR3 DNA follows: TGTGCCAGCCGTCGGTCGGGGGGCGCAACCTCGCTCCAAGAGACCCAGTACTTC. Its translation: CASRRSGGATSLQETQYF.

The rearrangement uses TRBV24-1 and TRBJ2-3; weak D call: TRBD2 (5 bases). This CDR3 spans 18 amino acids. V was pared by 2 bases and J by 2 bases, with 19 bases between. Germline CDR1 KGHDR, CDR2 SFDVKD. The CDR3 loop is CATSDSREGWVDTDTQYF. In DNA, the CDR3 is TGTGCCACCAGTGATTCTCGGGAAGGCTGGGTGGACACAGATACGCAGTATTTT.

In DNA, the CDR3 is TGTGCCAGCAGGGTCGAACAGGGAAACAATGAGCAGTTCTTC. Amino acids: CASRVEQGNNEQFF. This chain links TRBV6-5 with TRBJ2-1, with D possibly being TRBD1 (6 bases). The germline V and J ends were trimmed by 6 bases and 5 bases, with 14 bases remaining between them. Germline assignment: CDR1 MNHEY and CDR2 SVGAGI. CDR3 length: 14 residues.

This chain connects TRBV7-3 to TRBJ2-2, with D tentatively TRBD1 (6 bases). Germline V gene sequence: CDR1 SGHTA, CDR2 FQGTGA. The CDR3 is 18 residues long. V lost 5 bases and J 5 bases, leaving 24 bases between the germline ends. As DNA, the CDR3 is TGTGCCAGCAGCCTGCGCGACCAGGGGCGGATAGGTACCGGGGAGCTGTTTTTT. As protein: CASSLRDQGRIGTGELFF.

The genes are TRBV28 and TRBJ2-7; 8 bases map to TRBD2. The CDR3 consists of 11 residues. Trimming at V came to 6 bases and at J to 10 bases, leaving 5 bases not matched to a gene. In germline, CDR1 is MDHEN, CDR2 SYDVKM. The CDR3 coding sequence is TGTGCCAGCAGCCCCGGGACTAGACAGTACTTC. Translated, it gives CASSPGTRQYF.

The chain employs TRBV18 and TRBJ2-7; the D gene is possibly TRBD1 (6 bases). The V gene's germline CDR1 is KGHSH and CDR2 LQKENI. The V and J ends lost 1 base and 2 bases respectively, with 6 bases between them. The CDR3 totals 13 residues. For the CDR3, the DNA is TGTGCCAGCTCACCACAGGGGGCCTACGAGCAGTACTTC. The encoded protein is CASSPQGAYEQYF.

The chain couples TRBV6-2 or TRBV6-3 to TRBJ1-2; 9 bases are shared with TRBD1. This CDR3 comprises 15 residues. The germline V gene has CDR1 MNHEY and CDR2 SVGEGT. The J segment lost 7 bases and the V segment lost 5 bases, leaving 11 bases of the junction unmatched. The DNA of the CDR3 is TGTGCCAGCAGTAGAAGGGACAGGGCCGGGAGTGGCTACACCTTC. Translation: CASSRRDRAGSGYTF.

This sequence joins TRBV28 and TRBJ2-1; no clear D gene. This CDR3 spans 13 amino acids. Germline-derived CDR1 and CDR2 are MDHEN and SYDVKM. Between the trimmed V and J ends, which lost 2 bases and 3 bases, there was a span of 5 bases. The CDR3 reads CASSLASYNEQFF. Written as DNA, the CDR3 is TGTGCCAGCAGTTTAGCCAGCTACAATGAGCAGTTCTTC.

The chain joins TRBV9 to TRBJ2-7, with TRBD2 matching 13 bases. The CDR3 totals 15 residues. The germline gives CDR1 SGDLS, CDR2 YYNGEE. With V trimmed by 3 bases and J by 4 bases, 4 bases remained unmatched. The CDR3 spells CASSGRTSGGYEQYF. The CDR3 DNA reads TGTGCCAGCAGCGGCAGGACTAGCGGGGGTTACGAGCAGTACTTC.

The CDR3 coding sequence is TGTGCCAGCACGGTAGGACTAGCGGACACAGATACGCAGTATTTT. Its translation: CASTVGLADTDTQYF. The chain uses TRBV9 and TRBJ2-3, with 10 bases aligning to TRBD2. With V trimmed by 6 bases and J by 2 bases, 6 bases remained unmatched. Germline V CDR1 and CDR2: SGDLS, YYNGEE. The CDR3 loop spans 15 amino acids.

The V call is TRBV11-2, the J call TRBJ2-2; 7 bases fit TRBD2. The CDR3 sequence is 17 residues long. V lost 0 bases, J lost 6 bases, and 10 bases stayed unmatched. Germline assignment: CDR1 SGHAT and CDR2 FQNNGV. The CDR3 coding sequence is TGTGCCAGCAGCTTAGATCTAGATGGGGGGGTACCCGGGGAGCTGTTTTTT. Its protein product is CASSLDLDGGVPGELFF.

The gene calls are TRBV19 and TRBJ1-5; 7 bases match TRBD1. With 6 bases clipped from V and 3 bases from J, the junction kept 11 bases outside the gene matches. The CDR3 consists of 16 residues. The V gene's germline CDR1 is LNHDA and CDR2 SQIVND (reference sequence). CDR3: CASRTRRDRDNQPQHF. The CDR3 nucleotides read TGTGCCAGTAGAACTCGCCGGGACAGAGACAATCAGCCCCAGCATTTT.

This clone has only a few counts. The genes are TRBV2 and TRBJ1-3; D might be TRBD1 (5 bases). The germline V and J ends were trimmed by 7 bases and 0 bases, with 10 bases remaining between them. Germline lookup yields CDR1 SNHLY and CDR2 FYNNEI. This CDR3 has 14 residues. The CDR3: CASTGDLSGNTIYF. The CDR3 DNA reads as TGTGCCAGCACGGGGGACCTCTCTGGAAACACCATATATTTT.

The V call is TRBV4-3, the J call TRBJ2-5; 8 bases are shared with TRBD2. V shed 2 bases and J 2 bases; nucleotides not matched to a gene: 4. The length of the CDR3 is 15 residues. Per germline, CDR1 LGHNA and CDR2 YSLEER. The CDR3 here is CASSQRGLVQETQYF. Written as DNA, the CDR3 is TGCGCCAGCAGCCAACGGGGACTAGTGCAAGAGACCCAGTACTTC.

This clone was observed at least ten times. The chain recombines TRBV6-2 or TRBV6-3 with TRBJ1-5; 9 bases agree with TRBD1. This CDR3 is 15 amino acids long. The junction had 1 base not matched to a gene; V was cut back by 2 bases and J by 2 bases. Per germline, CDR1 MNHEY and CDR2 SVGEGT. The CDR3 DNA follows: TGTGCCAGCAGTTACGGGACAGGGCGCAATCAGCCCCAGCATTTT. Protein: CASSYGTGRNQPQHF.

The chain joins TRBV2 to TRBJ1-1; D call uncertain. V shed 4 bases and J shed 7 bases, with 10 bases lying between them. This CDR3 spans 12 amino acids. Germline assignment: CDR1 SNHLY and CDR2 FYNNEI. CDR3 residues: CASSARTFEAFF. Here the CDR3 DNA reads TGTGCCAGCAGTGCCCGTACTTTTGAAGCTTTCTTT.